This T cell receptor beta chain was documented in a study of T cell responses to AZD1222 COVID-19 vaccine. Remarks on this clone: Its specificity is not known.

V was shortened by 4 bases and J by 9 bases, with 10 bases between the two germline ends. Germline values: CDR1 WSHSY, CDR2 SAAADI. The CDR3 spans 13 residues. Generated by immunoSEQ multiplex PCR, the TCRdb table keeps only in-frame clones and is missing some. In the table there are 45,000 to 55,000 clones, roughly four fifths of which are singletons. Study findings and constraints: Only 5 or 6 individuals given AZD1222 were seropositive at baseline.

Sequencing was performed on peripheral blood, taken on day 0 of AZD1222 vaccination. The TCR sequence derives from an adult in good health. The gene calls are TRBV10-2 and TRBJ1-6; D is undetermined. CDR3 region: CASSASLTSPLHF. The CDR3 region has the DNA TGCGCCAGCAGTGCCAGCCTAACTTCACCCCTCCACTTT.